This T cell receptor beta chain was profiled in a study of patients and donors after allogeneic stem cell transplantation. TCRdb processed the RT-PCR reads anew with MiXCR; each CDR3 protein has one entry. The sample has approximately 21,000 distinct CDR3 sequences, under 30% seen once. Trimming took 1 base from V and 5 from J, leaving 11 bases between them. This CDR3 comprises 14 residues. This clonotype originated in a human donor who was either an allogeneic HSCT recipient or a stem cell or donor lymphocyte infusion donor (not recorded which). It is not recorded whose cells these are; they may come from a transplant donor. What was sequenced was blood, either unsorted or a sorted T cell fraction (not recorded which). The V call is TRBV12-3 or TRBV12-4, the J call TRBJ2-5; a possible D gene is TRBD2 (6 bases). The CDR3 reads CASSLGLVGETQYF. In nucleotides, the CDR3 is TGTGCCAGCAGTTTAGGACTAGTGGGGGAGACCCAGTACTTC.